This T cell receptor beta chain was sequenced for a study of blood T cell repertoires in COVID-19. Overall study: Both acute and convalescent COVID-19 samples were obtained from the United States, Italy and Spain.

Here immunoSEQ multiplex PCR was the method, and the copy in TCRdb shows in-frame clones only, minus some. The table lists more than 45,000 clones, about nine tenths of them singletons. The sample consisted of peripheral blood. This sequence originates from a woman aged 80 or over with COVID-19, enrolled during active disease.

Written as DNA, the CDR3 is TGTGCCAGCAGTGGACCGGGACAGCATAATGAAAAACTGTTTTTT. Protein sequence: CASSGPGQHNEKLFF. The rearrangement uses TRBV6-6 and TRBJ1-4; 7 nucleotides line up with TRBD1. J was trimmed by 4 bases and V by 5 bases; bases with no gene match: 7. The CDR3 sequence is 15 residues long. The germline CDR1 and CDR2 sequences are MNHNY and SVGAGI (reference sequence).